This entry describes one T cell receptor (beta chain). How the authors handled the data: Reference gene primer amplification yielded estimated nucleated cell counts. Assay used: immunoSEQ multiplex PCR; TCRdb lists only in-frame clones, some missing. V and J calls and clone size are given by that table; D and trimming were obtained from the DNA. The sample yields about 300,000 clones, around nine tenths seen once. The data stem from a study of blood T cell repertoires in COVID-19. In the study overall: The United States, Italy and Spain provided the acute and convalescent COVID-19 samples. Sources were T cells, B-cell-depleted T cells, or PBMCs; the material itself was cDNA or gDNA.

Germline CDR1 reads SGHTA; CDR2 reads FQGNSA. This CDR3 region has 15 residues. The V and J ends lost 5 bases and 1 base, in that order; junction bases with no gene match: 5. This sequence joins TRBV7-2 and TRBJ2-3; 8 positions match TRBD1. The TCR comes from a man between 65 and 79 years old with acute or convalescent COVID-19. Source material: peripheral blood. The CDR3 DNA reads TGTGCCAGCAGCAAGGACAGGGCCCGCACAGATACGCAGTATTTT. It translates to CASSKDRARTDTQYF.